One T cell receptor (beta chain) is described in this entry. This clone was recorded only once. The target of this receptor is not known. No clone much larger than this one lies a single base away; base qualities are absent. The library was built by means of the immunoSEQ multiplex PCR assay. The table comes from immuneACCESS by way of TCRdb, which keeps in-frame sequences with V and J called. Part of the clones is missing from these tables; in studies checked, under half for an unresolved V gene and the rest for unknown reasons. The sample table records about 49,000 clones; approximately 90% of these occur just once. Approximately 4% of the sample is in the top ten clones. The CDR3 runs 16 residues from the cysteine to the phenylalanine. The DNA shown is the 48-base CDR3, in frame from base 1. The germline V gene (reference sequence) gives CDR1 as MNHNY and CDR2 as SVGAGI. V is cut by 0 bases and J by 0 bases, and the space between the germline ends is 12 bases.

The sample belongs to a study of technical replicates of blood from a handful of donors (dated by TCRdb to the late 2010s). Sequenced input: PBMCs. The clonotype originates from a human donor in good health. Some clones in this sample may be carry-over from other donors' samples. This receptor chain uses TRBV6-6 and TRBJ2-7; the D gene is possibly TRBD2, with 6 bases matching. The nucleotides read TGTGCCAGCAGTTACTCGAGTAGCGGAAGCTCCTACGAGCAGTACTTC. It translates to CASSYSSSGSSYEQYF.